The clone carrying this T cell receptor beta chain was seen once. The target antigen is unknown. Treatment given: over 15 received Ad26.COV2.S at low or high dose, single or two shots; a few received placebo; per-sample allocation not given. Samples analyzed were those drawn on day 63 after the first vaccine or placebo injection. The germline CDR1 and CDR2 sequences are LGHDT and YNNKEL (reference sequence). The CDR3 loop spans 14 amino acids. V gave up 1 base and J gave up 14 bases, with 17 bases separating them. This sample was included in a study of Ad26.COV2.S vaccination and SARS-CoV-2 variants. Whole-study context: Doses of Ad26.COV2.S were injected into muscle once or twice, 56 days apart.

Sequencing was performed with immunoSEQ multiplex PCR; in TCRdb, only in-frame clones are kept and a portion is missing. In the table there are about 680,000 clones, 80% to 90% of which are singletons. Broader study findings: Spike-specific responses of CD8+ and CD4+ T cells were reported to display substantial breadth after vaccination. People given the vaccine had a wider spike-specific TCR breadth than placebo recipients did. Assessments of TCR breadth and depth may have underestimated the total T cell responses.

The sequencing here drew on peripheral blood, taken in a trial of Ad26.COV2.S vaccine versus placebo. This sequence originates from a person between 18 and 59 years old who received the Ad26.COV2.S COVID-19 vaccine or a placebo. The chain links TRBV3-1 (or the pseudogene TRBV3-2) to TRBJ1-4; D is undetermined. The CDR3 DNA sequence: TGTGCCAGCAGCCAAGTGTCGTCCCCATACCCTCTGTTTTTT. It yields the protein CASSQVSSPYPLFF.